The T cell receptor beta chain described here comes from a study of blood T cell repertoires in COVID-19. Looking at the study overall: Researchers got acute and convalescent COVID-19 samples from the United States, Italy and Spain. The cDNA or gDNA used as material had been derived from T cells, B-cell-depleted T cells, or PBMCs.

This CDR3 region has 15 residues. V trimming: 8 bases; J trimming: 7 bases; junction bases outside the gene matches: 14. Germline V gene sequence: CDR1 SGHRS, CDR2 YFSETQ. This clone was observed a few times. Per the original methods: Amplification of reference gene primers was used by the study to estimate nucleated cell counts. Method: immunoSEQ multiplex PCR; TCRdb's copy keeps in-frame clones and lacks some. V and J calls and clone size follow that table, whereas D and trimming were derived from the DNA. Of over 100,000 clones listed, about 70% are singletons. The sequencing input was peripheral blood. The sequence came from a woman aged 70 to 79 with acute or convalescent COVID-19. J is TRBJ2-7 and V is TRBV5-1, with TRBD2 identical over 11 bases. In DNA form, the CDR3 reads TGCGCCAGTTCCACTAGCGGGGGAGCCGGGAGGGAGCAGTACTTC. Residues: CASSTSGGAGREQYF.